This TCR beta chain was sequenced for a study of blood T cell repertoires in COVID-19. As for the study in general: Acute-phase and convalescent COVID-19 samples originated in the United States, Italy and Spain.

Original analysis: Using reference gene primer amplification, nucleated cell counts were estimated. Some clones are missing from TCRdb's copy, which holds only in-frame ones; the method was immunoSEQ multiplex PCR. The V and J calls and clone size come from that table; D and trimming were worked out from the DNA. Of approximately 250,000 clones listed, over 75% were seen once; the top ten hold around 7.8%. V lost 9 bases to trimming and J lost 0 bases; unmatched junction nucleotides: 3. CDR1 is ENHRY and CDR2 is SYGVKD in the germline V gene. This CDR3 region has 14 residues. The origin of this receptor is a human donor in a cohort sampled during active COVID-19. Sequenced input: peripheral blood. The rearrangement uses TRBV10-3 and TRBJ2-2; 8 bases map to TRBD1. The CDR3 sequence: CAIQGAPNTGELFF. The CDR3 nucleotides read TGTGCCATTCAGGGGGCGCCGAACACCGGGGAGCTGTTTTTT.